A single sample gave rise to the 21 T cell receptor beta chains below, sequenced in a study of blood T cell repertoires in COVID-19. Assay used: immunoSEQ multiplex PCR; TCRdb lists only in-frame clones, some missing. The profile shows about 150,000 clones, 76% of them singletons. The sample taken for sequencing was peripheral blood. Receptor source: a man aged 60-69 years with acute or convalescent COVID-19.

This chain uses TRBV7-8 with TRBJ2-1; 12 bases line up with TRBD2. V shed 5 bases and J 8 bases; nucleotides not matched to a gene: 13. This CDR3 has 17 residues. In germline, CDR1 is SGHVS, CDR2 FQNEAQ. DNA of the CDR3: TGTGCCAGCAGCCACCGACTAGCGGGAGAGGGCCACGATGAGCAGTTCTTC. Amino acid sequence: CASSHRLAGEGHDEQFF.

The chain carries TRBV2 and TRBJ2-3, with 12 bases fitting TRBD2. The CDR3 loop spans 21 amino acids. The germline V gene encodes CDR1 SNHLY and CDR2 FYNNEI. V was pared by 7 bases and J by 4 bases, with 24 bases of the junction left unmatched. For the CDR3, the DNA is TGTGCCAGCAACTCAATCCCGGGACTAGCGGGTCCTAACGAGAGCGCAGATACGCAGTATTTT. Its protein is CASNSIPGLAGPNESADTQYF. Looking up the rest from reference TRBV2 and TRBJ2-3 gives the full variable domain: EPEVTQTPSHQVTQMGQEVILRCVPISNHLYFYWYRQILGQKVEFLVSFYNNEISEKSEIFDDQFSVERPDGSNFTLKIRSTKLEDSAMYFCASNSIPGLAGPNESADTQYFGPGTRLTVL.

This rearrangement joins TRBV6-1 to TRBJ2-1; TRBD1 matches at 7 bases. This CDR3 spans 14 amino acids. CDR1 and CDR2 (germline): MNHNS, SASEGT. V lost 2 bases, J lost 8 bases, and 6 bases stayed unmatched. CDR3 loop: CASSEFRGQDEQFF. In DNA form, the CDR3 reads TGTGCCAGCAGTGAATTTAGGGGGCAGGATGAGCAGTTCTTC.

V gene TRBV5-4 combines with J gene TRBJ2-1; 11 bases agree with TRBD2. CDR3 length: 15 amino acids. Germline V lookup: CDR1 SGHNT, CDR2 YYREEE (reference sequence). V was pared by 4 bases and J by 8 bases, with 8 bases of the junction left unmatched. The CDR3 DNA is TGTGCCAGCAGCGCATCTAGCGGGAGGCTCCATGAGCAGTTCTTC. Amino acids: CASSASSGRLHEQFF.

The V and J genes are TRBV6-1 and TRBJ2-7, with 9 bases lining up with TRBD2. The J segment lost 4 bases and the V segment lost 2 bases, leaving 6 bases of the junction unmatched. CDR1 MNHNS and CDR2 SASEGT come from the germline V gene. The CDR3 is 15 amino acids. In nucleotides, the CDR3 is TGTGCCAGCAGTGAATTTAGCGGGAGAGTTTACGAGCAGTACTTC. Amino acid sequence: CASSEFSGRVYEQYF.

This rearrangement joins TRBV6-5 to TRBJ2-1; 7 bases match TRBD2. The CDR3 is 15 residues long. Germline CDR1 reads MNHEY; CDR2 reads SVGAGI. The V gene end was trimmed by 8 bases and the J gene end by 1 base; junction bases not matched to a gene: 8. The CDR3 DNA reads TGTGCCAGCGGGGGGAGGGAGGGTTCCTACAATGAGCAGTTCTTC. Amino acids: CASGGREGSYNEQFF.

The chain carries TRBV11-2 and TRBJ2-3, with 11 bases lining up with TRBD2. The V gene end was trimmed by 0 bases and the J gene end by 7 bases; junction bases not matched to a gene: 9. This CDR3 is built from 17 residues. Germline V CDR1 and CDR2: SGHAT, FQNNGV. The CDR3, as DNA: TGTGCCAGCAGCTTAGAGGGGACTAGCGGCCGCAGGAATACGCAGTATTTT. This codes for CASSLEGTSGRRNTQYF.

The CDR3 here is CASSRDRVPYEQYF. In DNA, the CDR3 is TGCGCCAGCAGCCGGGACAGGGTTCCCTACGAGCAGTACTTC. This chain joins TRBV10-1 and TRBJ2-7, with 9 bases lining up with TRBD1. This CDR3 is built from 14 residues. Losses at the gene ends were 6 bases for V and 2 bases for J; bases not matched to a gene: 5. Germline lookup yields CDR1 WNHNN and CDR2 SYGVQD (reference sequence).

CDR3 sequence: CASTGETEQFF. The CDR3 nucleotides read TGTGCCAGTACAGGGGAAACGGAGCAGTTCTTC. V usage is TRBV19 and J usage is TRBJ2-1, with D tentatively TRBD1 (6 bases). CDR1 and CDR2 (germline): LNHDA, SQIVND (reference sequence). CDR3 length: 11 residues. Trimming stripped 7 bases from V and 10 bases from J, with 11 bases between.

The rearrangement joins TRBV9 to TRBJ2-5; D not certain. The germline V gene encodes CDR1 SGDLS and CDR2 YYNGEE. This CDR3 region has 17 residues. V was trimmed by 0 bases and J by 2 bases, leaving 17 bases between them. The CDR3 DNA sequence: TGTGCCAGCAGCGTAGGCATCTCCCTTTCGCGGCAAGAGACCCAGTACTTC. This encodes CASSVGISLSRQETQYF.

V is TRBV5-1 and J is TRBJ1-5; 8 bases agree with TRBD1. Per the germline V gene, CDR1 is SGHRS and CDR2 is YFSETQ. After removal of 4 bases from V and 3 bases from J, the junction contained 6 bases not matched to a gene. The CDR3 loop spans 15 amino acids. The DNA of the CDR3 is TGCGCCAGCAGCCTGTCACAGGGGGTCAATCAGCCCCAGCATTTT. Its protein is CASSLSQGVNQPQHF.

This chain joins TRBV5-1 and TRBJ2-5, with 9 bases that match TRBD1. This CDR3 spans 16 amino acids. V shed 5 bases, J shed 5 bases, and the junction held 13 bases outside the gene matches. Germline V gene sequence: CDR1 SGHRS, CDR2 YFSETQ. CDR3 sequence: CASRNTGTGFVETQYF. CDR3 sequence (DNA): TGCGCCAGCAGGAATACCGGGACAGGGTTTGTGGAGACCCAGTACTTC.

The chain has TRBV29-1 and TRBJ1-1; 7 nucleotides align to TRBD1. V lost 6 bases to trimming and J lost 1 base; unmatched junction nucleotides: 5. Germline V lookup: CDR1 SQVTM, CDR2 ANQGSEA. This CDR3 contains 13 residues. This CDR3 is CSVQTGPNTEAFF. The CDR3 DNA sequence: TGCAGCGTGCAGACAGGGCCGAACACTGAAGCTTTCTTT.

The chain employs TRBV11-2 and TRBJ2-2; D gene ambiguous. This CDR3 region has 14 residues. Looked up from germline, CDR1 is SGHAT and CDR2 is FQNNGV. Trimming pared 2 bases from V and 1 base from J, leaving 5 bases between. The CDR3 DNA reads as TGTGCCAGCAGCTTATATCGGAACACCGGGGAGCTGTTTTTT. Translating it yields CASSLYRNTGELFF.

This clone was seen a handful of times. The chain recombines TRBV5-4 with TRBJ2-1, with D unclear. CDR3 length equals 15 residues. CDR1 and CDR2 (germline): SGHNT, YYREEE (reference sequence). Trimming cost V 0 bases and J 0 bases, with 7 bases left between them. The CDR3 protein is CASSLEAGSYNEQFF. CDR3 bases: TGTGCCAGCAGCTTGGAGGCAGGCTCCTACAATGAGCAGTTCTTC.

This clone occurred many times. The chain couples TRBV7-9 to TRBJ1-3; no clear D gene. V was pared by 5 bases and J by 4 bases, with 12 bases between. The germline V gene encodes CDR1 SEHNR and CDR2 FQNEAQ (reference sequence). The CDR3 sequence is 14 residues long. In nucleotides, the CDR3 is TGTGCCAGCAGCCCGGAGGCGGTGGGAAACACCATATATTTT. This sequence encodes CASSPEAVGNTIYF. Variable domain in full (rest from reference TRBV7-9 and TRBJ1-3): DTGVSQNPRHKITKRGQNVTFRCDPISEHNRLYWYRQTLGQGPEFLTYFQNEAQLEKSRLLSDRFSAERPKGSFSTLEIQRTEQGDSAMYLCASSPEAVGNTIYFGEGSWLTVV.

The chain is built from TRBV7-8 and TRBJ2-7; 8 nucleotides line up with TRBD2. There are 16 residues in the CDR3. With 4 bases clipped from V and 4 bases from J, the junction kept 12 bases outside the gene matches. CDR1 is SGHVS, CDR2 FQNEAQ, per germline. The CDR3 bases are TGTGCCAGCAGCTCCCGAATGGGTAGCGGGACGTACGAGCAGTACTTC. This gives the protein CASSSRMGSGTYEQYF.

The rearrangement links TRBV6-7 to TRBJ2-7; D is perhaps TRBD1 (6 bases). TRBV6-7 counts as an open reading frame of uncertain function. CDR3 length: 15 amino acids. V dropped 3 bases and J dropped 5 bases, with 17 bases sitting between them. In nucleotides, the CDR3 is TGTGCCAGCAGTTATCGGACAGTTCAGGAGAACGAGCAGTACTTC. Encoded protein: CASSYRTVQENEQYF.

The chain employs TRBV18 and TRBJ2-4; 12 bases fit TRBD1. In germline, CDR1 is KGHSH, CDR2 LQKENI. The CDR3 has 14 residues. J lost 7 bases, V lost 3 bases, and 1 base had no gene match. The CDR3 region is CASSPGTGGNIQYF. The CDR3 DNA follows: TGTGCCAGCTCACCTGGGACAGGGGGCAACATTCAGTACTTC.

The chain recombines TRBV2 with TRBJ2-3; 7 bases agree with TRBD2. This CDR3 spans 15 amino acids. V shed 6 bases and J 0 bases; nucleotides not matched to a gene: 6. Germline V lookup: CDR1 SNHLY, CDR2 FYNNEI. Written as DNA, the CDR3 is TGTGCCAGCAGCGAGGGACTAACTAGCACAGATACGCAGTATTTT. Residues: CASSEGLTSTDTQYF.

The chain joins TRBV7-8 to TRBJ2-1; 7 bases map to TRBD2. There are 14 residues in the CDR3. Germline CDR1 SGHVS, CDR2 FQNEAQ. Trimming cost V 5 bases and J 4 bases; bases outside gene matches: 5. The chain's CDR3 is CASSPSGPYNEQFF. The CDR3 coding sequence is TGTGCCAGCAGCCCTAGCGGACCGTACAATGAGCAGTTCTTC.